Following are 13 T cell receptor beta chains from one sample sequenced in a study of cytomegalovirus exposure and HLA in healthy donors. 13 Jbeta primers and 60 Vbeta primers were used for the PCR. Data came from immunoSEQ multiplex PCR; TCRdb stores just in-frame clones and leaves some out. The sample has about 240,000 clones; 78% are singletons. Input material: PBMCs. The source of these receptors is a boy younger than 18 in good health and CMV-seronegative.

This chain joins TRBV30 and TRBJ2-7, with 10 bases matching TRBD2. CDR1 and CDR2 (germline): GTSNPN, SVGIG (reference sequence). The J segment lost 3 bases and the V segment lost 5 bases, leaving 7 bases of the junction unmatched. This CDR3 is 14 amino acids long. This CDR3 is CAWGSGGVIYEQYF. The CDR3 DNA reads TGTGCCTGGGGCAGCGGGGGGGTTATCTACGAGCAGTACTTC.

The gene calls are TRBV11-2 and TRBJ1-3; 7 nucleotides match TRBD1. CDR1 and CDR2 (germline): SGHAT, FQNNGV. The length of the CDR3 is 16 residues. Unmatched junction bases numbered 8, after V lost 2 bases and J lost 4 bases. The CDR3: CASSLIKGARGNTIYF. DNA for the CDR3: TGTGCCAGCAGCTTAATCAAGGGGGCACGGGGAAACACCATATATTTT.

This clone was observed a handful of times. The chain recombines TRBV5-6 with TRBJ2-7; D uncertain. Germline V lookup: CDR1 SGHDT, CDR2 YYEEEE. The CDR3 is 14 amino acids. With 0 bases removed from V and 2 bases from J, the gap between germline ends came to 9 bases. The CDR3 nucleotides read TGTGCCAGCAGCTTGGGCGCACTTACCTACGAGCAGTACTTC. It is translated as CASSLGALTYEQYF. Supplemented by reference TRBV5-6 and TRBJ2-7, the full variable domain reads DAGVTQSPTHLIKTRGQQVTLRCSPKSGHDTVSWYQQALGQGPQFIFQYYEEEERQRGNFPDRFSGHQFPNYSSELNVNALLLGDSALYLCASSLGALTYEQYFGPGTRLTVT.

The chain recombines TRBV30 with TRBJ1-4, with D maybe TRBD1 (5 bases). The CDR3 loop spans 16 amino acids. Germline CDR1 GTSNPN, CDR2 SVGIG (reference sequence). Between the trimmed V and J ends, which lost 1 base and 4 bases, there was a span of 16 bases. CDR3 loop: CAWSETIRTLNEKLFF. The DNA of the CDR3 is TGTGCCTGGAGTGAAACCATTCGGACACTTAATGAAAAACTGTTTTTT.

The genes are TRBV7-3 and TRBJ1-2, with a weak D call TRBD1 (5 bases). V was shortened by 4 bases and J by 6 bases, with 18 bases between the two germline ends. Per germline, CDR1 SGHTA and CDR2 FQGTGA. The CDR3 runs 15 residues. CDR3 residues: CASSSQTGGSDGYTF. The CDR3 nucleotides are TGTGCCAGCAGCTCCCAAACCGGGGGTAGCGATGGCTACACCTTC.

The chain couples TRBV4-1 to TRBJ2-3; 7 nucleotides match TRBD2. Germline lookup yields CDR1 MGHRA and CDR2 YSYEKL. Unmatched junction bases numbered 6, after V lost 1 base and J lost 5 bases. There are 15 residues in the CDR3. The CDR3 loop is CASSQVGGSRDTQYF. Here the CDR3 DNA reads TGCGCCAGCAGCCAAGTCGGCGGGAGTAGAGATACGCAGTATTTT.

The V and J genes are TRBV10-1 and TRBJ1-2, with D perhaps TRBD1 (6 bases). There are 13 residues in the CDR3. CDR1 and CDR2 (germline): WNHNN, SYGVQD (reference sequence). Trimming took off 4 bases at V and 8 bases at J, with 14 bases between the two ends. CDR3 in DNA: TGCGCCAGCAGTGCGACCACAGGGACAGGCTACACCTTC. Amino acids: CASSATTGTGYTF.

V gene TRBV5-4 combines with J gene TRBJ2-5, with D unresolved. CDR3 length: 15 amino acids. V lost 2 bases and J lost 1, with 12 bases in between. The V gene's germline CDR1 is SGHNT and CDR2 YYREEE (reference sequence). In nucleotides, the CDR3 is TGTGCCAGCAGCTTAGCGAGCGTAAGCCAAGAGACCCAGTACTTC. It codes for CASSLASVSQETQYF. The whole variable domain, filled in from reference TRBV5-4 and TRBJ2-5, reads ETGVTQSPTHLIKTRGQQVTLRCSSQSGHNTVSWYQQALGQGPQFIFQYYREEENGRGNFPPRFSGLQFPNYSSELNVNALELDDSALYLCASSLASVSQETQYFGPGTRLLVL.

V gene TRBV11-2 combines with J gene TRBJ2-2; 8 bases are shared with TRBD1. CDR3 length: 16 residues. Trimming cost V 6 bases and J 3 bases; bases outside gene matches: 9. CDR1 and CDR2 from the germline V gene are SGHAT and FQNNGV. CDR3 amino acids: CASRLNPGQDTGELFF. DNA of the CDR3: TGTGCCAGCAGGCTGAACCCGGGACAGGACACCGGGGAGCTGTTTTTT. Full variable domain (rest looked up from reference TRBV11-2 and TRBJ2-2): EAGVAQSPRYKIIEKRQSVAFWCNPISGHATLYWYQQILGQGPKLLIQFQNNGVVDDSQLPKDRFSAERLKGVDSTLKIQPAKLEDSAVYLCASRLNPGQDTGELFFGEGSRLTVL.

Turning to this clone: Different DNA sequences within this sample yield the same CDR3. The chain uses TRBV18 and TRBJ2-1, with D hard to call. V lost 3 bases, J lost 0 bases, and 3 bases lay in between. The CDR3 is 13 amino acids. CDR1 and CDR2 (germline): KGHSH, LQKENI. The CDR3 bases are TGTGCCAGCTCACCGAGCTCCTACAATGAGCAGTTCTTC. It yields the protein CASSPSSYNEQFF.

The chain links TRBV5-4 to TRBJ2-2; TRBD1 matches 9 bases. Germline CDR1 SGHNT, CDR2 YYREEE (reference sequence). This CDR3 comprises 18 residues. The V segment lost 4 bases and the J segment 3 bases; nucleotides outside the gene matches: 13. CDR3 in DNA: TGTGCCAGCAGCCTCGTCCCGCTACAGGGGGCGGACACCGGGGAGCTGTTTTTT. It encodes CASSLVPLQGADTGELFF.

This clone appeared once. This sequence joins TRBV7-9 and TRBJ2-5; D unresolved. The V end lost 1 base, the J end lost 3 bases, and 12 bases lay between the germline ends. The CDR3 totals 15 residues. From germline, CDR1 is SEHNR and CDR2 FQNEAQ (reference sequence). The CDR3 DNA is TGTGCCAGCAGCTTAGGATTATCGAGAGAAGAGACCCAGTACTTC. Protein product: CASSLGLSREETQYF.

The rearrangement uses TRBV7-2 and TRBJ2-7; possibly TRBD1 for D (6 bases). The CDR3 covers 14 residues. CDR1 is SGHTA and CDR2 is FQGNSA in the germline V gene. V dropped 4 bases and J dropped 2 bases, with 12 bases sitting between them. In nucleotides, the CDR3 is TGTGCCAGCAGCTGGGGGCCCATCACCTACGAGCAGTACTTC. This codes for CASSWGPITYEQYF.